This entry concerns a single TCR beta chain. Germline V CDR1 and CDR2: LGHDT, YNNKEL (reference sequence). V gave up 1 base and J gave up 6 bases; unmatched junction bases: 5. The CDR3 consists of 15 residues. This sample stems from a study of blood T cell repertoires in COVID-19. The method was immunoSEQ multiplex PCR; TCRdb's version includes in-frame clones alone and lacks a portion of them. The sample consists of tens of thousands of clones, roughly 86% of them appearing once. V usage is TRBV3-1 (or the pseudogene TRBV3-2) and J usage is TRBJ2-7; 11 bases map to TRBD2. Sequencing was done on a sample of peripheral blood. The receptor's source is a human donor in a cohort sampled during active COVID-19. The CDR3 DNA follows: TGTGCCAGCAGCCAAGGAGGACTAGCGGGTACCGAGCAGTACTTC. Translating it yields CASSQGGLAGTEQYF.